This TCR beta chain stems from a study of T cell responses to AZD1222 COVID-19 vaccine. Turning to this clone: What it binds is not known.

Study-level findings and limits: The study sampled repertoires only after the peak T cell response.

The CDR3 contains 12 residues. The germline gives CDR1 MGHDK, CDR2 SYGVNS. V lost 8 bases and J lost 1, with 8 bases in between. Clones were read by immunoSEQ multiplex PCR, and TCRdb kept only the in-frame ones, dropping some. Here the sample spans 110,000 to 150,000 clones, more than 85% being singletons. V gene TRBV25-1 combines with J gene TRBJ1-2; perhaps TRBD1 as D (5 bases). This specimen consisted of peripheral blood, obtained on day 0 of AZD1222 vaccination. The sequence was obtained from an adult in good health. CDR3 in amino acids: CASSDSNYGYTF. Here the CDR3 DNA reads TGTGCCAGCTCCGACAGTAACTATGGCTACACCTTC.